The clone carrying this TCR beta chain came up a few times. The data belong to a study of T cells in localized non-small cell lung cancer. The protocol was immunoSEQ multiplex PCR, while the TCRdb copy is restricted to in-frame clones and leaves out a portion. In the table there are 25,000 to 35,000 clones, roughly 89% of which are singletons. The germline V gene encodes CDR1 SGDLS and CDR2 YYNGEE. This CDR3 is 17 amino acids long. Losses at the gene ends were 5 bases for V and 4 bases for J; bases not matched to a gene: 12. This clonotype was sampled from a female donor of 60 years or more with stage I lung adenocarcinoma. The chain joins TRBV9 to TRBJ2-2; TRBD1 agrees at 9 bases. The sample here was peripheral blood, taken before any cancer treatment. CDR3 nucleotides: TGTGCCAGCAGTGGAATCCTCGGGACAGGGCCCACCGGGGAGCTGTTTTTT. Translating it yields CASSGILGTGPTGELFF.